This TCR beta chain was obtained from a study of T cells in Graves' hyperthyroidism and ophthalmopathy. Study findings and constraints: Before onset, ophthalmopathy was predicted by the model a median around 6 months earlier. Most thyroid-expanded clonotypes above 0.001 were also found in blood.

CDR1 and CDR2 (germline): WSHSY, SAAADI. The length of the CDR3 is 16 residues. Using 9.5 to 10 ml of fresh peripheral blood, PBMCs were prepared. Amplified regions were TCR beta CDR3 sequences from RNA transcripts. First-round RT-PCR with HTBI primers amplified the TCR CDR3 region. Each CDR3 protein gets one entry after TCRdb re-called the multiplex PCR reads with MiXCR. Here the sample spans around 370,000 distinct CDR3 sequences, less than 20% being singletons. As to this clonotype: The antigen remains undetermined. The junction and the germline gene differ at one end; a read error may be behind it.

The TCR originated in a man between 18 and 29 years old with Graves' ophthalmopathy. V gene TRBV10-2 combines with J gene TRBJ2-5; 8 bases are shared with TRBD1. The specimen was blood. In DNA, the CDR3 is TGCGCCAGCGGTGAGTCGCAAGACAGGGGACGCAAGACCCAGTACTTC. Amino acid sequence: CASGESQDRGRKTQYF.